Listed below are T cell receptor beta chains from one sample, sequenced in a study of blood T cell repertoires in COVID-19. Libraries were prepared by immunoSEQ multiplex PCR; TCRdb keeps only in-frame clonotypes and omits some of them. Among some 120,000 clones listed, around 83% were seen once. Sample: peripheral blood. The receptors here all came from a woman in her forties or fifties with acute or convalescent COVID-19. CDR3s include the opening cysteine and the closing phenylalanine or tryptophan. Fields, in order: D gene, J gene, V gene, clone size, CDR3 protein, CDR3 DNA. The D gene is left open where the match is weak. Rows give clone size only sometimes, using once, few, many, or a class for an expanded clone.

- | TRBJ2-7 | TRBV14 | - | CASSQGSGAKQYF | TGTGCCAGCAGCCAAGGGTCAGGGGCTAAGCAGTACTTC
TRBD1 | TRBJ2-4 | TRBV10-2 | - | CASSEITGVAKNIQYF | TGCGCCAGCAGTGAGATAACAGGGGTGGCCAAAAACATTCAGTACTTC
TRBD2 | TRBJ2-5 | TRBV14 | once | CASSQETSGGPGTQYF | TGTGCCAGCAGCCAAGAGACTAGCGGGGGCCCCGGGACCCAGTACTTC
- | TRBJ1-1 | TRBV14 | - | CASSQVTESTEAFF | TGTGCCAGCAGCCAAGTGACAGAGAGCACTGAAGCTTTCTTT
- | TRBJ1-6 | TRBV30 | - | CAWSVGLIGAGGSPLHF | TGTGCCTGGAGTGTAGGTTTAATAGGGGCAGGCGGTTCACCCCTCCACTTT
TRBD1 | TRBJ1-4 | TRBV15 | - | CATSRGSTTGGAREKLFF | TGTGCCACCAGCAGAGGATCGACAACAGGGGGCGCGAGGGAAAAACTGTTTTTT
- | TRBJ2-1 | TRBV9 | once | CASSPTGGMGEQFF | TGTGCCAGCAGCCCAACTGGGGGGATGGGTGAGCAGTTCTTC
- | TRBJ2-3 | TRBV7-8 | - | CASSQLATQYF | TGTGCCAGCAGCCAACTAGCTACGCAGTATTTT
- | TRBJ1-2 | TRBV15 | - | CATSRDAGNVF | TGTGCCACCAGCAGAGATGCAGGGAATGTCTTC
TRBD1 | TRBJ1-5 | TRBV19 | - | CASSNRDRGFSNQPQHF | TGTGCCAGTAGTAACCGGGACAGGGGTTTTAGCAATCAGCCCCAGCATTTT
TRBD1 | TRBJ2-7 | TRBV5-4 | - | CASSSGQAPEQYF | TGTGCCAGCAGCTCAGGACAGGCTCCCGAGCAGTACTTC
- | TRBJ2-2 | TRBV5-1 | - | CASSLGQITGELFF | TGCGCCAGCAGCTTGGGACAGATCACCGGGGAGCTGTTTTTT
TRBD1 | TRBJ1-6 | TRBV5-6 | - | CASSPRIPWTGASPLHF | TGTGCCAGCAGCCCCCGTATCCCCTGGACAGGGGCTTCACCCCTCCACTTT
TRBD2 | TRBJ2-1 | TRBV4-2 | - | CASSQDRGGATEQFF | TGTGCCAGCAGCCAAGACCGGGGGGGGGCCACTGAGCAGTTCTTC
TRBD2 | TRBJ2-3 | TRBV5-1 | - | CASSPTNPGTSGGARDTQYF | TGCGCCAGCAGCCCAACAAACCCCGGGACTAGCGGGGGGGCTAGAGATACGCAGTATTTT
- | TRBJ1-1 | TRBV5-1 | - | CASSLYGTPNTEAFF | TGCGCCAGCAGCTTGTACGGGACACCTAACACTGAAGCTTTCTTT
- | TRBJ2-5 | TRBV5-8 | - | CASSFVQGRLSRETQYF | TGTGCCAGCAGCTTTGTACAGGGGAGGTTGAGCCGGGAGACCCAGTACTTC
TRBD2 | TRBJ2-1 | TRBV6-5 | - | CASRIIAGAGEQFF | TGTGCCAGCAGGATAATAGCGGGGGCGGGTGAGCAGTTCTTC
- | TRBJ1-4 | TRBV7-9 | - | CASSLARGEELFF | TGTGCCAGCAGCTTAGCGCGGGGAGAGGAACTGTTTTTT
- | TRBJ2-1 | TRBV11-3 | few | CASSLDVRVTGHYNEQFF | TGTGCCAGCAGCTTAGATGTCCGTGTAACAGGTCACTACAATGAGCAGTTCTTC
TRBD1 | TRBJ1-6 | TRBV5-6 | - | CASSLRGHNSPLHF | TGTGCCAGCAGCTTGAGGGGGCATAATTCACCCCTCCACTTT
TRBD1 | TRBJ1-6 | TRBV6-1 | once | CASSEGTGPNSPLHF | TGTGCCAGCAGTGAAGGGACAGGCCCTAATTCACCCCTCCACTTT
- | TRBJ1-5 | TRBV2 | - | CASSGYSSNQPQHF | TGTGCCAGCAGTGGATACAGTAGCAATCAGCCCCAGCATTTT
- | TRBJ2-7 | TRBV14 | - | CASSHGAGYEQYF | TGTGCCAGCAGCCATGGGGCCGGCTACGAGCAGTACTTC
TRBD2 | TRBJ2-3 | TRBV5-4 | - | CASTFTSGGAGDTQYF | TGTGCCAGCACCTTCACAAGCGGGGGGGCCGGGGATACGCAGTATTTT
TRBD1 | TRBJ1-6 | TRBV13 | - | CASSPSDRGNSPLHF | TGTGCCAGCAGCCCCTCGGACAGGGGAAATTCACCCCTCCACTTT
TRBD1 | TRBJ1-2 | TRBV5-6 | - | CASSLTLGTANYGYTF | TGTGCCAGCAGCCTCACGCTGGGGACAGCGAACTATGGCTACACCTTC
- | TRBJ1-1 | TRBV19 | - | CASSSGSRPEAFF | TGTGCCAGTAGTAGTGGGTCCAGGCCTGAAGCTTTCTTT
TRBD1 | TRBJ1-3 | TRBV2 | once | CATRQGRESGNTIYF | TGTGCCACCCGACAGGGCAGGGAGTCTGGAAACACCATATATTTT
TRBD1 | TRBJ1-1 | TRBV5-1 | - | CASSSQTGLVSTEAFF | TGCGCCAGCAGCTCCCAGACAGGGCTAGTTAGCACTGAAGCTTTCTTT
TRBD2 | TRBJ2-1 | TRBV19 | once | CASSIGVGTSGPYNEQFF | TGTGCCAGTAGTATAGGGGTGGGTACTAGCGGCCCCTACAATGAGCAGTTCTTC
TRBD2 | TRBJ2-3 | TRBV9 | - | CASSPVPLAGAITDTQYF | TGTGCCAGCAGCCCCGTCCCTCTAGCGGGGGCTATCACAGATACGCAGTATTTT
- | TRBJ1-2 | TRBV6-5 | - | CASSRDIYGYTF | TGTGCCAGCAGTAGGGACATCTATGGCTACACCTTC
- | TRBJ1-2 | TRBV6-6 | - | CASSPNYGYTF | TGTGCCAGCAGCCCGAACTATGGCTACACCTTC